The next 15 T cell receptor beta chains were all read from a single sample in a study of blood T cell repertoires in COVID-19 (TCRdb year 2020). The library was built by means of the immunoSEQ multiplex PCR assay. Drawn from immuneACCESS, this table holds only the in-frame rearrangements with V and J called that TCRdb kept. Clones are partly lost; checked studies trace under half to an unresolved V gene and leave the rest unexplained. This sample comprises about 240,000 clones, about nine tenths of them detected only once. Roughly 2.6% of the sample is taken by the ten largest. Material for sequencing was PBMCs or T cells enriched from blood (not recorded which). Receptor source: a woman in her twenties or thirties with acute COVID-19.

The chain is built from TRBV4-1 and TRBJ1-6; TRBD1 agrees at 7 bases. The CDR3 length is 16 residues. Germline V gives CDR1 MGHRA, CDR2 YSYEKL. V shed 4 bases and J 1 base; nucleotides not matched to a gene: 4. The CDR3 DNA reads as TGCGCCAGCAGCCCTCGACAGGGTTCCTATAATTCACCCCTCCACTTT. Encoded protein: CASSPRQGSYNSPLHF.

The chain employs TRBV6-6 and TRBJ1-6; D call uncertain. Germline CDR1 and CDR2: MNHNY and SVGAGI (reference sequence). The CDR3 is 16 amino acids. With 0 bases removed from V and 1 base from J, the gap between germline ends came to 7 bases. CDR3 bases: TGTGCCAGCAGTTACTCGACGGGGTCCTATAATTCACCCCTCCACTTT. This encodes CASSYSTGSYNSPLHF.

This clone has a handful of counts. The CDR3, as DNA: TGTGCCAGCAGTTCTGGGACAGGGAGGTATGGCTACACCTTC. This codes for CASSSGTGRYGYTF. This chain links TRBV27 with TRBJ1-2, with TRBD1 matching over 9 bases. CDR1 MNHEY and CDR2 SMNVEV come from the germline V gene (reference sequence). V lost 4 bases, J lost 5 bases, and 5 bases stayed unmatched. The CDR3 totals 14 residues.

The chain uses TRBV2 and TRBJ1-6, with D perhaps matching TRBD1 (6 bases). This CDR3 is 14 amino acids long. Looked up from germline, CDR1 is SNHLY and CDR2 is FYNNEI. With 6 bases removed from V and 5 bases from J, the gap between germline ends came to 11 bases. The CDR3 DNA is TGTGCCAGCAGGAAGGACAGTAATAATTCACCCCTCCACTTT. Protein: CASRKDSNNSPLHF. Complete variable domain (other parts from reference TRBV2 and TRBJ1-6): EPEVTQTPSHQVTQMGQEVILRCVPISNHLYFYWYRQILGQKVEFLVSFYNNEISEKSEIFDDQFSVERPDGSNFTLKIRSTKLEDSAMYFCASRKDSNNSPLHFGNGTRLTVT.

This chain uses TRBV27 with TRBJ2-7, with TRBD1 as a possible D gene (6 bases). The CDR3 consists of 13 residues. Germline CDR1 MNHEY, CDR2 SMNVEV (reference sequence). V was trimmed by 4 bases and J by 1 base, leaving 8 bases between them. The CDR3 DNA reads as TGTGCCAGCAGTTCCGGACAGTCCTACGAGCAGTACTTC. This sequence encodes CASSSGQSYEQYF.

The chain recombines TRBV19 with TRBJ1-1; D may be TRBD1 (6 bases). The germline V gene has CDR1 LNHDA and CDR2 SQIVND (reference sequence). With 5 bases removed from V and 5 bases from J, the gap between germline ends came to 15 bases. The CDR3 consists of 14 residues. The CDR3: CASSYGGAQTEAFF. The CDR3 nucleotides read TGTGCCAGTAGTTACGGGGGGGCGCAGACTGAAGCTTTCTTT.

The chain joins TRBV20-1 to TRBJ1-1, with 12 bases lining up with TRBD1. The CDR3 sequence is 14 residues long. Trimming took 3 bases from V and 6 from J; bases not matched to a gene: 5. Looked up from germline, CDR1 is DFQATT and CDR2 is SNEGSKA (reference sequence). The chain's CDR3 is CSASIRDRGPEAFF. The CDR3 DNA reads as TGCAGTGCTAGTATCCGGGACAGGGGGCCTGAAGCTTTCTTT.

In DNA, the CDR3 is TGTGCCAGCAGCTCCGAGGTGAACACTGAAGCTTTCTTT. Its protein product is CASSSEVNTEAFF. This chain links TRBV7-6 with TRBJ1-1; no reliable D call. Germline values: CDR1 SGHVS, CDR2 FNYEAQ. Trimming cost V 4 bases and J 0 bases, with 6 bases left between them. The CDR3 runs to 13 residues.

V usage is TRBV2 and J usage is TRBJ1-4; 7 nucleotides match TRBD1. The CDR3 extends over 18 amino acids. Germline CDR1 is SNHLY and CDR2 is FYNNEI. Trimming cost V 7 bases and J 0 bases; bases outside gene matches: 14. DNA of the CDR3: TGTGCCAGCACCCCCCTCAGGACAGGCGAAGCAACTAATGAAAAACTGTTTTTT. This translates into CASTPLRTGEATNEKLFF. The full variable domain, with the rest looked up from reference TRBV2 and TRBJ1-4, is EPEVTQTPSHQVTQMGQEVILRCVPISNHLYFYWYRQILGQKVEFLVSFYNNEISEKSEIFDDQFSVERPDGSNFTLKIRSTKLEDSAMYFCASTPLRTGEATNEKLFFGSGTQLSVL.

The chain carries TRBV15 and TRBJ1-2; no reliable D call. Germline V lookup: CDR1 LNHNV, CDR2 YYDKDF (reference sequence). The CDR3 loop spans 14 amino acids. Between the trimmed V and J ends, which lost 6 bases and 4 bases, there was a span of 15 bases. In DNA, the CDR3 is TGTGCCACCAGAGAGACGTGGAGACCCTATGGCTACACCTTC. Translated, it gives CATRETWRPYGYTF. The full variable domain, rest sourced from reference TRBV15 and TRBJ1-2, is DAMVIQNPRYQVTQFGKPVTLSCSQTLNHNVMYWYQQKSSQAPKLLFHYYDKDFNNEADTPDNFQSRRPNTSFCFLDIRSPGLGDTAMYLCATRETWRPYGYTFGSGTRLTVV.

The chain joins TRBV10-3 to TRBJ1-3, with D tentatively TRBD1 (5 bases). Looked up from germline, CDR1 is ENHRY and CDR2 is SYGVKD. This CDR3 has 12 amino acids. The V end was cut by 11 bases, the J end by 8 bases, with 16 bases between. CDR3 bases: TGTGCCGGTGGGCAGGGCCCGGACACCATATATTTT. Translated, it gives CAGGQGPDTIYF.

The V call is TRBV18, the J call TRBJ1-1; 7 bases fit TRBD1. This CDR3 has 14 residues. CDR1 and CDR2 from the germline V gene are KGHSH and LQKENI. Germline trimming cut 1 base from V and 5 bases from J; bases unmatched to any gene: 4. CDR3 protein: CASSPLTGETEAFF. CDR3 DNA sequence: TGTGCCAGCTCACCACTCACAGGGGAGACTGAAGCTTTCTTT.

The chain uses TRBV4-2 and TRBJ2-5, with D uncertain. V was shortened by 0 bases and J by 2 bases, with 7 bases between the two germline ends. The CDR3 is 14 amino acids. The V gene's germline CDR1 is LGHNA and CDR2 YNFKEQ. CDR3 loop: CASSQDLRQETQYF. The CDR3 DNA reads TGTGCCAGCAGCCAAGATCTCCGGCAAGAGACCCAGTACTTC.

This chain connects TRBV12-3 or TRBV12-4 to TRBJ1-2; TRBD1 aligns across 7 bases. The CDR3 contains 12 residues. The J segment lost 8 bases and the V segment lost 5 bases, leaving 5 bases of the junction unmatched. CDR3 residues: CASSLTGLGYTF. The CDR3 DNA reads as TGTGCCAGCAGTCTGACAGGGTTAGGCTACACCTTC.

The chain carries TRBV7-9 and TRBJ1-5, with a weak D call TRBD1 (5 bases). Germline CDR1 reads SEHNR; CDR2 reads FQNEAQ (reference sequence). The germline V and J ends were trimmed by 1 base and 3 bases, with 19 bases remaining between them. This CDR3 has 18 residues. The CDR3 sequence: CASSLVPATDRNNQPQHF. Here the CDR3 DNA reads TGTGCCAGCAGCTTAGTCCCCGCTACCGACAGAAACAATCAGCCCCAGCATTTT.